A selection of T cell receptor beta chains follows, all from one sample in a study of OX40 agonist ivuxolimab in advanced cancers. Sequencing used immunoSEQ multiplex PCR; TCRdb keeps in-frame clones, though not all of them. The top ten clones hold approximately 0.3% of a sample with tens of thousands of clones, 87% of them seen once. The sequencing here drew on CD4+ or CD8+ T cells sorted from blood, taken in a trial of the OX40 agonist ivuxolimab. The receptors originated from an adult with an advanced solid tumor such as melanoma, head and neck, liver or kidney cancer. Both conserved end residues are part of each CDR3. The D gene is left open where the match is weak. A clone size is listed for some rows: how often the clone was seen (once, few, many), or a class if it is expanded.

size	D	V	length	J	CDR3	DNA
NA	NA	TRBV5-6	15	TRBJ2-3	CASSLWGYGTDTQYF	TGTGCCAGCAGCTTGTGGGGTTATGGCACAGATACGCAGTATTTT
NA	NA	TRBV10-3	15	TRBJ2-2	CAISELWTNTGELFF	TGTGCCATCAGTGAGTTATGGACGAACACCGGGGAGCTGTTTTTT
NA	NA	TRBV19	13	TRBJ2-2	CASSRTWIGELFF	TGTGCCAGTAGTCGGACCTGGATCGGGGAGCTGTTTTTT
NA	NA	TRBV28	13	TRBJ1-4	CASSATVLEKLFF	TGTGCCAGCAGCGCGACGGTACTTGAAAAACTGTTTTTT
NA	NA	TRBV5-5	15	TRBJ2-4	CASSLTTLAKNIQYF	TGTGCCAGCAGCTTGACGACTCTGGCCAAAAACATTCAGTACTTC
NA	TRBD1	TRBV27	16	TRBJ2-2	CASSDRDRGRIGELFF	TGTGCCAGCAGTGATAGGGACAGGGGGAGGATCGGGGAGCTGTTTTTT
once	NA	TRBV7-9	12	TRBJ1-2	CASSLENYGYTF	TGTGCCAGCAGCTTAGAGAACTATGGCTACACCTTC
NA	TRBD1	TRBV6-5	15	TRBJ2-1	CASRTTGAGYNEQFF	TGTGCCAGCAGAACGACAGGGGCTGGATACAATGAGCAGTTCTTC
NA	NA	TRBV29-1	16	TRBJ1-2	CSVGRIGQSINYGYTF	TGCAGCGTTGGAAGAATTGGGCAGAGCATAAACTATGGCTACACCTTC
NA	NA	TRBV28	12	TRBJ1-1	CASSTGLSYAFF	TGTGCCAGCAGTACAGGATTAAGCTATGCTTTCTTT
few	TRBD1	TRBV5-6	16	TRBJ1-1	CASRWTGGPTPREAFF	TGTGCCAGCAGGTGGACAGGGGGCCCTACACCTCGTGAAGCTTTCTTT
NA	NA	TRBV5-5	15	TRBJ2-2	CASSSGQPNTGELFF	TGTGCCAGCAGCTCCGGACAGCCGAACACCGGGGAGCTGTTTTTT
NA	TRBD1	TRBV19	17	TRBJ1-5	CASSGLQGATSNQPQHF	TGTGCCAGTAGTGGGCTACAGGGGGCCACTAGCAATCAGCCCCAGCATTTT
NA	TRBD1	TRBV5-1	17	TRBJ1-2	CASSLFAGGSGNYGYTF	TGCGCCAGCAGCTTGTTTGCAGGGGGCTCGGGAAACTATGGCTACACCTTC
NA	TRBD1	TRBV18	13	TRBJ2-7	CASSQSTGDEQYF	TGTGCCAGCTCACAATCGACAGGGGACGAGCAGTACTTC
NA	NA	TRBV11-3	13	TRBJ1-5	CASSLDQGQPQHF	TGTGCCAGCAGCTTAGATCAGGGACAGCCCCAGCATTTT
once	NA	TRBV19	14	TRBJ2-6	CASSIFEGANVLTF	TGTGCCAGTAGTATTTTTGAAGGGGCCAACGTCCTGACTTTC
NA	NA	TRBV2	15	TRBJ1-1	CASRADFQRDTEAFF	TGTGCCAGCAGGGCGGACTTCCAGAGGGACACTGAAGCTTTCTTT
NA	TRBD1	TRBV28	15	TRBJ2-7	CASSALTGGNYEQYF	TGTGCCAGCAGTGCACTGACAGGGGGAAACTACGAGCAGTACTTC
NA	NA	TRBV11-3	15	TRBJ2-1	CASSLRGSSYNEQFF	TGTGCCAGCAGCTTAAGGGGTAGCTCCTACAATGAGCAGTTCTTC
NA	NA	TRBV7-9	15	TRBJ1-2	CASSLALTGNLRYTF	TGTGCCAGCAGCTTAGCCCTCACAGGGAACCTGCGCTACACCTTC
NA	NA	TRBV5-1	13	TRBJ2-3	CASSMDTTDTQYF	TGCGCCAGCAGCATGGACACCACAGATACGCAGTATTTT
NA	NA	TRBV6-5	14	TRBJ1-1	CASSYASMNTEAFF	TGTGCCAGCAGTTATGCGAGTATGAACACTGAAGCTTTCTTT
NA	NA	TRBV6-1	14	TRBJ1-5	CASSESGGGQPQHF	TGTGCCAGCAGTGAATCGGGGGGAGGTCAGCCCCAGCATTTT
NA	TRBD1	TRBV19	13	TRBJ1-5	CASLDRSDQPQHF	TGTGCCAGTCTGGACAGGTCAGATCAGCCCCAGCATTTT
NA	NA	TRBV7-2	13	TRBJ1-2	CASSLMTFDGYTF	TGTGCCAGCAGCTTAATGACATTTGATGGCTACACCTTC
NA	NA	TRBV30	14	TRBJ2-3	CAWSVAGRTDTQYF	TGTGCCTGGAGTGTAGCAGGGCGGACAGATACGCAGTATTTT
once	NA	TRBV7-3	16	TRBJ2-2	CASSLIKGRNTGELFF	TGTGCCAGCAGCTTGATCAAGGGTAGGAACACCGGGGAGCTGTTTTTT
NA	NA	TRBV21-1	13	TRBJ1-1	CASSKGRGTEAFF	TGTGCCAGCAGCAAAGGCAGGGGCACTGAAGCTTTCTTT
NA	TRBD1	TRBV11-3	15	TRBJ2-3	CASSLDQGDPDTQYF	TGTGCCAGCAGCTTAGATCAGGGGGATCCAGATACGCAGTATTTT
NA	NA	TRBV5-1	14	TRBJ1-3	CASSVTGEGNTIYF	TGCGCCAGCAGCGTGACAGGCGAGGGAAACACCATATATTTT
once	TRBD1	TRBV5-1	16	TRBJ2-7	CASSLGRTGWDREQYF	TGCGCCAGCAGCTTGGGGCGGACAGGATGGGATCGCGAGCAGTACTTC
NA	TRBD1	TRBV6-5	15	TRBJ2-4	CASSRDRGFENIQYF	TGTGCCAGCAGTCGGGACAGGGGTTTCGAAAACATTCAGTACTTC
NA	NA	TRBV6-4	15	TRBJ1-2	CASSDSSGAFYGYTF	TGTGCCAGCAGTGACTCGTCGGGGGCTTTCTATGGCTACACCTTC
NA	NA	TRBV12-5	13	TRBJ1-5	CASGLSSNQPQHF	TGTGCTAGTGGTTTAAGTAGCAATCAGCCCCAGCATTTT
NA	NA	TRBV7-2	14	TRBJ1-4	CASSLPGIEEKLFF	TGTGCCAGCAGCTTACCGGGGATAGAGGAAAAACTGTTTTTT
few	NA	TRBV30	12	TRBJ1-1	CALDRGNTEAFF	TGTGCCTTGGACCGGGGAAACACTGAAGCTTTCTTT
NA	NA	TRBV5-1	15	TRBJ2-1	CASSLYGSGDNEQFF	TGCGCCAGCAGCTTGTACGGGAGTGGGGACAATGAGCAGTTCTTC
NA	NA	TRBV2	14	TRBJ2-1	CASSLSWQSNEQFF	TGTGCCAGCAGCCTCTCGTGGCAGTCGAATGAGCAGTTCTTC
NA	TRBD1	TRBV2	15	TRBJ1-3	CASTGTEKMGNTIYF	TGTGCCAGCACCGGGACAGAAAAAATGGGAAACACCATATATTTT
NA	NA	TRBV11-2	17	TRBJ2-3	CASSLGRGAFHKDTQYF	TGTGCCAGCAGCTTAGGGCGCGGGGCCTTCCACAAAGATACGCAGTATTTT
NA	TRBD1	TRBV18	17	TRBJ2-5	CASSPHWTGGFHETQYF	TGTGCCAGCTCACCACACTGGACAGGCGGGTTTCATGAGACCCAGTACTTC
NA	NA	TRBV7-9	16	TRBJ1-4	CASSYVRGGILGKLFF	TGTGCCAGCAGCTACGTACGGGGGGGCATCCTCGGAAAACTGTTTTTT
NA	TRBD2	TRBV7-2	14	TRBJ2-7	CASSPQRELYEQYF	TGTGCCAGCAGCCCTCAGCGGGAGCTCTACGAGCAGTACTTC
NA	NA	TRBV7-6	13	TRBJ1-2	CASSLTAGGGYTF	TGTGCCAGCAGCCTCACGGCAGGCGGTGGCTACACCTTC
NA	NA	TRBV6-1	14	TRBJ2-7	CASSDPGLYTEQYF	TGTGCCAGCAGTGACCCGGGACTCTATACGGAGCAGTACTTC
NA	NA	TRBV7-9	11	TRBJ2-7	CASSLRDEQYF	TGTGCCAGCAGCTTAAGGGACGAGCAGTACTTC
NA	TRBD1	TRBV28	16	TRBJ2-4	CASSTPGQGTWNIQYF	TGTGCCAGCAGTACTCCGGGACAGGGGACGTGGAACATTCAGTACTTC
NA	NA	TRBV5-6	13	TRBJ2-1	CASSLGPYNEQFF	TGTGCCAGCAGCTTGGGTCCGTACAATGAGCAGTTCTTC
NA	NA	TRBV5-8	18	TRBJ2-6	CASSSGWDLLSGANVLTF	TGTGCCAGCAGCTCGGGATGGGATCTTCTCTCTGGGGCCAACGTCCTGACTTTC
few	NA	TRBV6-5	13	TRBJ1-1	CASSFSSNTEAFF	TGTGCCAGCAGTTTTTCGTCGAACACTGAAGCTTTCTTT
NA	TRBD1	TRBV27	17	TRBJ2-6	CASSPIQGATGANVLTF	TGTGCCAGCAGTCCCATACAGGGGGCAACTGGGGCCAACGTCCTGACTTTC
NA	NA	TRBV19	17	TRBJ1-1	CASSIDLGWTGNTEAFF	TGTGCCAGTAGTATAGATCTGGGGTGGACGGGTAACACTGAAGCTTTCTTT
NA	TRBD1	TRBV5-1	15	TRBJ2-5	CASSTLGTGGETQYF	TGCGCCAGCAGCACCCTGGGGACAGGGGGTGAGACCCAGTACTTC
NA	NA	TRBV28	15	TRBJ1-4	CASSADRSTNEKLFF	TGTGCCAGCAGCGCTGACAGATCAACTAATGAAAAACTGTTTTTT